The clone carrying this T cell receptor (beta chain) was counted a few times. The record originates from a study of T cells of healthy individuals. Germline CDR1 and CDR2: SGHKS and YYEKEE (reference sequence). CDR3 size: 14 residues. The ends were cut back, 5 bases at V and 2 bases at J, with 14 bases in the middle. TCRdb ran MiXCR on the 5' RACE reads and lists one entry per CDR3 protein. The sample contains 60,000 to 75,000 distinct CDR3 sequences, about 16% of which appear only once. The chain couples TRBV5-5 to TRBJ2-7; either TRBD1 or TRBD2 may fit D (7 bases each). This TCR came from a human donor in good health. The CDR3 loop reads CASSFQGGPYEQYF. The CDR3 DNA is TGTGCCAGCAGTTTCCAGGGGGGGCCCTACGAGCAGTACTTC.